This T cell receptor beta chain is drawn from a study of Graves' ophthalmopathy and Graves' hyperthyroidism. Study-wide background: Peripheral blood sampling occurred at initial diagnosis, before any treatment.

Trimming removed 3 bases at V and 3 bases at J, with 5 bases between. The CDR3 spans 13 residues. The germline V gene encodes CDR1 KGHDR and CDR2 SFDVKD. PBMCs had their origin in fresh peripheral blood (roughly 9.3 ml). TCR beta CDR3 amplification used RNA transcripts. First-round RT-PCR with HTBI primers preceded a second-round multiplex PCR. One entry per CDR3 protein, called by TCRdb with MiXCR from the multiplex PCR reads. The table records approximately 500,000 distinct CDR3 sequences, under 15% of them present only once. In its sample, this clonotype was seen many times. Sequencing was carried out using blood. The chain employs TRBV24-1 and TRBJ1-3, with D uncertain. The TCR originated in a woman aged 25 to 39 with Graves' ophthalmopathy. The CDR3 loop reads CATSDASGNTIYF. The DNA of the CDR3 is TGTGCCACCAGTGATGCCAGTGGAAACACCATATATTTT.